These 22 T cell receptor beta chains came from one sample sequenced in a study of cytomegalovirus exposure and HLA in healthy donors. The data were produced by immunoSEQ multiplex PCR, yet TCRdb's version contains in-frame clones alone and is incomplete. The table includes a few hundred thousand clones, roughly 85% detected once. The sample consisted of PBMCs. The receptors were sampled from a woman aged 18-35 years in good health and CMV-seronegative.

The chain is built from TRBV7-9 and TRBJ2-1; 9 positions agree with TRBD2. After removal of 5 bases from V and 8 bases from J, the junction contained 13 bases not matched to a gene. Germline loops: CDR1 SEHNR, CDR2 FQNEAQ (reference sequence). The CDR3 contains 16 residues. CDR3 region: CASSLGSGRFMDEQFF. CDR3 sequence (DNA): TGTGCCAGCAGCCTAGGAAGCGGGAGGTTCATGGATGAGCAGTTCTTC.

V gene TRBV11-2 combines with J gene TRBJ2-7, with 15 positions matching TRBD2. V dropped 5 bases and J dropped 3; count of bases not matched to a gene: 5. Germline values: CDR1 SGHAT, CDR2 FQNNGV. The CDR3 is made up of 16 amino acids. CDR3 residues: CASSLQGLAGGYEQYF. The CDR3 DNA sequence: TGTGCCAGCAGCCTACAGGGACTAGCGGGAGGCTACGAGCAGTACTTC.

V is TRBV2 and J is TRBJ1-2, with 10 positions matching TRBD1. Per germline, CDR1 SNHLY and CDR2 FYNNEI. The CDR3 is 16 amino acids. V shed 8 bases and J 7 bases; nucleotides not matched to a gene: 16. CDR3 sequence (DNA): TGTGCCAGCTTTCCGGACAGGGGGAAGCGAGCGGGTGGCTACACCTTC. Its translation: CASFPDRGKRAGGYTF.

The V call is TRBV4-2, the J call TRBJ2-1, with D possibly TRBD2 on 6 matching bases. Trimming removed 4 bases from V and 5 bases from J, with 15 bases in between. This CDR3 region has 15 residues. Germline values: CDR1 LGHNA, CDR2 YNFKEQ. This CDR3 reads CASSLRLETNNEQFF. CDR3 in DNA: TGTGCCAGCAGCCTTCGACTAGAAACTAACAATGAGCAGTTCTTC.

The chain combines TRBV6-5 with TRBJ1-5, with TRBD1 as a possible D gene (5 bases). Germline-derived CDR1 and CDR2 are MNHEY and SVGAGI. This CDR3 is 14 amino acids long. V was cut by 5 bases and J by 6 bases, with 14 bases left in between. CDR3 protein: CASSPPGGRQPQHF. The CDR3 nucleotides read TGTGCCAGCAGTCCCCCCGGGGGTCGTCAGCCCCAGCATTTT.

The chain couples TRBV11-2 to TRBJ1-2, with 7 nucleotides matching TRBD1. V lost 5 bases, J lost 13 bases, and 10 bases stayed unmatched. This CDR3 is built from 12 residues. The V gene's germline CDR1 is SGHAT and CDR2 FQNNGV. The CDR3, as DNA: TGTGCCAGCAGCGGAGGGGGCATGCTTTCCACCTTC. Protein: CASSGGGMLSTF.

The chain joins TRBV11-2 to TRBJ1-5, with D possibly matching TRBD1 (5 bases). The ends were cut back, 1 base at V and 12 bases at J, with 10 bases in the middle. The germline V gene encodes CDR1 SGHAT and CDR2 FQNNGV. The CDR3 covers 12 residues. Here the CDR3 reads CASSLGGDVQHF. DNA for the CDR3: TGTGCCAGCAGCTTAGGGGGGGACGTCCAGCATTTT.

This clone came up a few times. The V call is TRBV5-1, the J call TRBJ1-6, with 9 nucleotides matching TRBD1. CDR3 length: 14 residues. V shed 4 bases and J 5 bases; nucleotides not matched to a gene: 1. CDR1 and CDR2 from the germline V gene are SGHRS and YFSETQ. CDR3 sequence (DNA): TGCGCCAGCAGCCGGGACAGGGATAATTCACCCCTCCACTTT. Translated: CASSRDRDNSPLHF.

This clone was recorded once. In DNA, the CDR3 is TGCGCCAGCAGTAAGGGGGCCAACGAAAAACTGTTTTTT. It is translated as CASSKGANEKLFF. The chain is built from TRBV10-1 and TRBJ1-4; 7 bases align to TRBD1. The CDR3 spans 13 residues. V gave up 5 bases and J gave up 8 bases; unmatched junction bases: 5. CDR1 is WNHNN, CDR2 SYGVQD, per germline (reference sequence).

The chain uses TRBV27 and TRBJ1-5; 8 nucleotides match TRBD1. There are 17 residues in the CDR3. Trimming cost V 5 bases and J 0 bases; bases outside gene matches: 9. The germline V gene encodes CDR1 MNHEY and CDR2 SMNVEV (reference sequence). The CDR3: CASSPGQVPYSNQPQHF. The CDR3 DNA follows: TGTGCCAGCAGTCCGGGACAGGTACCTTATAGCAATCAGCCCCAGCATTTT.

The chain carries TRBV9 and TRBJ2-3; D gene uncertain. The germline gives CDR1 SGDLS, CDR2 YYNGEE. Trimming took 0 bases from V and 2 from J, leaving 10 bases between them. CDR3 length: 15 residues. The CDR3 DNA follows: TGTGCCAGCAGCGTAGGTGTAGCCTACACAGATACGCAGTATTTT. This encodes CASSVGVAYTDTQYF.

The chain has TRBV28 and TRBJ1-4; D possibly corresponds to TRBD1 (6 bases). Trimming stripped 8 bases from V and 4 bases from J, with 14 bases between. CDR1 is MDHEN, CDR2 SYDVKM, per germline. The CDR3 runs to 14 residues. CDR3 sequence reads: CASSRTVINEKLFF. The CDR3 nucleotides are TGTGCCAGCTCCCGGACAGTTATTAATGAAAAACTGTTTTTT.

A remark on this clone: Within the sample, other DNA sequences also encode this same CDR3. This chain connects TRBV27 to TRBJ1-2, with D unresolved. Germline lookup yields CDR1 MNHEY and CDR2 SMNVEV (reference sequence). Trimming pared 6 bases from V and 4 bases from J, leaving 6 bases between. The CDR3 runs to 11 residues. The CDR3 region has the DNA TGTGCCAGCAGCTCCGGCTATGGCTACACCTTC. Protein product: CASSSGYGYTF.

The chain links TRBV5-5 to TRBJ2-6; 8 bases are shared with TRBD1. The ends lost 3 bases at V and 0 bases at J; junction bases unmatched: 5. The germline V gene has CDR1 SGHKS and CDR2 YYEKEE (reference sequence). The CDR3 length is 17 residues. The chain's CDR3 is CASSSGQGLSGANVLTF. CDR3 DNA: TGTGCCAGCAGCTCCGGACAGGGCCTCTCTGGGGCCAACGTCCTGACTTTC.

This sequence joins TRBV5-1 and TRBJ2-5, with 9 bases lining up with TRBD1. The CDR3 covers 16 residues. CDR1 is SGHRS, CDR2 YFSETQ, per germline. Losses at the gene ends were 5 bases for V and 2 bases for J; bases not matched to a gene: 10. The CDR3 spells CASSRQGGGLQETQYF. CDR3 in DNA: TGCGCCAGCAGTAGACAGGGGGGAGGTTTACAAGAGACCCAGTACTTC.

The V call is TRBV2, the J call TRBJ2-1; TRBD1 agrees at 9 bases. Germline assignment: CDR1 SNHLY and CDR2 FYNNEI. Losses at the gene ends were 6 bases for V and 4 bases for J; bases not matched to a gene: 7. CDR3 size: 15 residues. The chain's CDR3 is CASSDPGQGYNEQFF. The DNA for the CDR3 is TGTGCCAGCAGCGATCCGGGACAGGGATACAATGAGCAGTTCTTC.

This chain uses TRBV10-1 with TRBJ2-1; D possibly corresponds to TRBD1 (6 bases). The germline V gene encodes CDR1 WNHNN and CDR2 SYGVQD (reference sequence). Trimming pared 4 bases from V and 0 bases from J, leaving 22 bases between. This CDR3 is built from 19 residues. This CDR3 reads CASSGGPPTPKSSYNEQFF. Here the CDR3 DNA reads TGCGCCAGCAGTGGGGGGCCCCCGACTCCCAAATCCTCCTACAATGAGCAGTTCTTC.

J is TRBJ1-5 and V is TRBV28, with D tentatively TRBD1 (6 bases). V was cut by 6 bases and J by 0 bases, with 15 bases left in between. The CDR3 loop spans 16 amino acids. From germline, CDR1 is MDHEN and CDR2 SYDVKM. The CDR3: CASSRTDAYSNQPQHF. The CDR3 bases are TGTGCCAGCAGCCGGACAGACGCCTATAGCAATCAGCCCCAGCATTTT.

This chain joins TRBV28 and TRBJ1-3, with 8 bases matching TRBD1. Germline V gene data show CDR1 as MDHEN and CDR2 as SYDVKM. The CDR3 is 15 residues long. The V and J ends lost 5 bases and 4 bases, in that order; junction bases with no gene match: 7. DNA for the CDR3: TGTGCCAGCAGTCTATTGACAGGGGCCGGAAACACCATATATTTT. Translating it yields CASSLLTGAGNTIYF.

This chain connects TRBV5-1 to TRBJ2-3; the D gene is possibly TRBD2 (5 bases). V was trimmed by 4 bases and J by 3 bases, leaving 9 bases between them. The CDR3 is 13 amino acids. CDR1 and CDR2 (germline): SGHRS, YFSETQ. The CDR3 loop is CASSLLETDTQYF. The CDR3 DNA sequence: TGCGCCAGCAGCCTACTAGAGACAGATACGCAGTATTTT.

The chain's CDR3 is CASSLASSREDTEAFF. CDR3 in DNA: TGCGCCAGCAGCTTGGCGTCGTCTCGGGAGGACACTGAAGCTTTCTTT. This chain uses TRBV5-1 with TRBJ1-1; D remains ambiguous. V lost 0 bases and J lost 3, with 15 bases in between. The CDR3 length is 16 residues. CDR1 and CDR2 from the germline V gene are SGHRS and YFSETQ.

This chain connects TRBV7-9 to TRBJ2-7; 7 positions agree with TRBD1. The length of the CDR3 is 17 residues. Germline assignment: CDR1 SEHNR and CDR2 FQNEAQ (reference sequence). V shed 1 base and J 4 bases; nucleotides not matched to a gene: 13. The CDR3 DNA sequence: TGTGCCAGCAGCTTAGGAGTATCGGGACAGAGATTTTACGAGCAGTACTTC. Encoded protein: CASSLGVSGQRFYEQYF.